This T cell receptor (beta chain) was retrieved from a study of identical twins. Study outcomes and limitations: Within cord blood, abundant beta clonotypes carried fewer insertions, but memory repertoires showed no such trend. Conclusions were drawn cross-sectionally by statistical analysis, without following the same donors. Recombination models fit unrelated individuals' TCR alpha sharing but underestimated twins'.

To note about this clonotype: Its cognate antigen is unknown.

TCRdb passed the 5' RACE reads through MiXCR, listing each CDR3 protein once. Of 400,000 to 500,000 distinct CDR3 sequences listed, around 18% are singletons. Healthy Caucasians made up all donors. From germline, CDR1 is ENHRY and CDR2 SYGVKD. V gave up 3 bases and J gave up 0 bases, with 12 bases separating them. The CDR3 has 16 residues. This TCR was recovered from a man aged 45 to 65 in good health. This chain uses TRBV10-3 with TRBJ1-3, with D possibly being TRBD1 (5 bases). Input material: naive T cells sorted from blood. The CDR3 DNA sequence: TGTGCCATCAGTGATGCCGGGACCCTCTCTGGAAACACCATATATTTT. Translation gives CAISDAGTLSGNTIYF.